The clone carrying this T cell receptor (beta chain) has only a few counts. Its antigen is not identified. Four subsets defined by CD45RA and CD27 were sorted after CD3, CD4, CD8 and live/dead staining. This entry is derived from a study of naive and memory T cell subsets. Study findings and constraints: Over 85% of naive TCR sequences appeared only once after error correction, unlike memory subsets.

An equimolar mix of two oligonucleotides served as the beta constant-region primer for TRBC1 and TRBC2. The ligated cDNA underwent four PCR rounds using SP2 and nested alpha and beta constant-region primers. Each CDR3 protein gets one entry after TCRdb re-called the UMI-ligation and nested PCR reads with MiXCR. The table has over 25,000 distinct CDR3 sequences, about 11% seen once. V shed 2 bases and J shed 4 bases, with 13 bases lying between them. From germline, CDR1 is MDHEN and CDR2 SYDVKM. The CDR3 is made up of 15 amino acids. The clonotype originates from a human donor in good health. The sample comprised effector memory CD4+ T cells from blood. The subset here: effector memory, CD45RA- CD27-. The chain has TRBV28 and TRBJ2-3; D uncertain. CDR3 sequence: CASSLTRSISDTQYF. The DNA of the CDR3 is TGTGCCAGCAGTTTAACGCGTAGTATTTCAGATACGCAGTATTTT.